This TCR beta chain was recovered during a study of blood T cell repertoires in COVID-19. Turning to the study itself: Researchers got acute and convalescent COVID-19 samples from the United States, Italy and Spain.

This clone turned up a few times. Authors' analysis steps: By means of reference gene primer amplification, nucleated cell counts were estimated. The table came from immunoSEQ multiplex PCR; TCRdb's copy has only in-frame clones and leaves some out. The V and J calls and clone size were taken over from that table, and D and trimming were inferred from the DNA. The sample lists some 230,000 clones; approximately 80% were seen once. The TCR originated in a woman between 45 and 60 years old with acute or convalescent COVID-19. The material sequenced was peripheral blood.

The CDR3 protein is CASSECSGRTQPQHF. In DNA, the CDR3 is TGCGCCAGCAGTGAGTGTTCAGGGCGAACTCAGCCCCAGCATTTT. V and J are TRBV10-1 and TRBJ1-5; D may be TRBD1 (5 bases). V dropped 1 base and J dropped 6 bases, with 13 bases sitting between them. Germline-derived CDR1 and CDR2 are WNHNN and SYGVQD (reference sequence). This CDR3 has 15 amino acids.